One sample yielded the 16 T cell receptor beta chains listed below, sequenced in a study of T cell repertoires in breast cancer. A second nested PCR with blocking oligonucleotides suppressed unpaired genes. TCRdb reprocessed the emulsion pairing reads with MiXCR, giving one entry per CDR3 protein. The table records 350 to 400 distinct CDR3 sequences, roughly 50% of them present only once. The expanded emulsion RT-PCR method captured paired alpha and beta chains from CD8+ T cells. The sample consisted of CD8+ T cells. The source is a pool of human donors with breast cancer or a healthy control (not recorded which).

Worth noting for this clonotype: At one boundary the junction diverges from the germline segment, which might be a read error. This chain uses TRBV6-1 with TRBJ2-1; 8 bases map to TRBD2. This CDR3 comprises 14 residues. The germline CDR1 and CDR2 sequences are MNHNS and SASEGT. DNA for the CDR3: TGTGCCAGCAACGGGAGGGCCAGGAACAATGGGCAGTTCTTC. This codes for CASNGRARNNGQFF.

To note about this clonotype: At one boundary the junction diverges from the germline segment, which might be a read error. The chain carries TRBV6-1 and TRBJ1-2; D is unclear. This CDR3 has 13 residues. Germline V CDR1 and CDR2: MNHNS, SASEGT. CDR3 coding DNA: TGTGCCAGCAGCGAAGGAGGTCCTTATGGCTACACCTTC. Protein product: CASSEGGPYGYTF.

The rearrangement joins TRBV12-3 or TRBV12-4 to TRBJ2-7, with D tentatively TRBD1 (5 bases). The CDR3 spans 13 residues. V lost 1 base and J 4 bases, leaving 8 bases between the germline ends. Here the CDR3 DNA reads TGTGCCAGCAGTTTAGGCAGGGCTTACGAGCAGTACTTC. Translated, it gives CASSLGRAYEQYF.

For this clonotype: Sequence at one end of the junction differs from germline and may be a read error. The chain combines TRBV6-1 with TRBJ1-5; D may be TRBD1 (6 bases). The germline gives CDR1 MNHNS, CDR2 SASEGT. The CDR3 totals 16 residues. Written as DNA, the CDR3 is TGTGCCAGCAGTCCGAGGGGGGATGGGGACAATCAGCCTCAGCATTTT. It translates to CASSPRGDGDNQPQHF.

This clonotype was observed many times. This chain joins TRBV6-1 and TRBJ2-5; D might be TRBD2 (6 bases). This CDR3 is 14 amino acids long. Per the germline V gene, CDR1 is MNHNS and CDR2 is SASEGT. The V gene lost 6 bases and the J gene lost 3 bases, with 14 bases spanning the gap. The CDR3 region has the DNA TGTGCCAGCAGGCCTCTAGCGACCAAAGAGACCCAGTACTTC. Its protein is CASRPLATKETQYF.

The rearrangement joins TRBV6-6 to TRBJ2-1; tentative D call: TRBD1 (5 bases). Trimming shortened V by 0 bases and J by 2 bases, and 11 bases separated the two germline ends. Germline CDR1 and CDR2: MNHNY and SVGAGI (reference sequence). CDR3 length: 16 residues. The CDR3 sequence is CASSYSAREAYNEQFF. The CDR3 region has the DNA TGTGCCAGCAGTTACTCGGCCAGGGAAGCCTACAATGAGCAGTTCTTC.

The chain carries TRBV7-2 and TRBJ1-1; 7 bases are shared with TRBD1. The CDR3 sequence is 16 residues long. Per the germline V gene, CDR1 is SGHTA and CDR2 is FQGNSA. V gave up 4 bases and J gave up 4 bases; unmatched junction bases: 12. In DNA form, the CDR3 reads TGTGCCAGCAGCTGGGTAGGGGGCGCCGGGGGCACTGAAGCTTTCTTT. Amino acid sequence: CASSWVGGAGGTEAFF.

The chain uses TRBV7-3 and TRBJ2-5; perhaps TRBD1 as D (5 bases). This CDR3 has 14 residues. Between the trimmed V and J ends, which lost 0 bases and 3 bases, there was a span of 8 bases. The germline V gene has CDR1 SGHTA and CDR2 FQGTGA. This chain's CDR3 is CASSLTGAEETQYF. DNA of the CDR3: TGTGCCAGCAGCTTAACAGGGGCGGAAGAGACCCAGTACTTC.

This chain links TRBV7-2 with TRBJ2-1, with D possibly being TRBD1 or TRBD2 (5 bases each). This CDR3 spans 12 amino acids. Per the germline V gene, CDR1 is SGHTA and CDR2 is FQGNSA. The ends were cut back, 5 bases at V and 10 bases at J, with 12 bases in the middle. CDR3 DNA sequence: TGTGCCAGCAGCGCCCGGGGCCTCGAGCAGTTCTTC. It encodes CASSARGLEQFF.

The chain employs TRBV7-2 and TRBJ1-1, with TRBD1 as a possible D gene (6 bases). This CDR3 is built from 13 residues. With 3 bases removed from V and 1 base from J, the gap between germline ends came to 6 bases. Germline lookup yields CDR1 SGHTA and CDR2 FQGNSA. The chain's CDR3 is CASSLGQNTEAFF. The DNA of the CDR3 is TGTGCCAGCAGCTTGGGACAGAACACTGAAGCTTTCTTT.

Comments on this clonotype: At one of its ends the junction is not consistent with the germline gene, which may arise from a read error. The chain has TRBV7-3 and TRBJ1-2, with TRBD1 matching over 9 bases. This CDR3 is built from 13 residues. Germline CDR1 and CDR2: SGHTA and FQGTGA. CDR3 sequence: CASSSGTGTGCTF. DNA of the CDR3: TGTGCCAGCAGCTCGGGGACAGGGACTGGCTGCACCTTC.

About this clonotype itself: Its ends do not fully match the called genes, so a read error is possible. The CDR3 protein is CASSTRKGYEKYF. The CDR3, as DNA: TGTGCCAGCAGCACCCGGAAAGGGTACGAGAAGTACTTC. This sequence joins TRBV7-2 and TRBJ2-7; D unclear. From germline, CDR1 is SGHTA and CDR2 FQGNSA. The CDR3 spans 13 residues.

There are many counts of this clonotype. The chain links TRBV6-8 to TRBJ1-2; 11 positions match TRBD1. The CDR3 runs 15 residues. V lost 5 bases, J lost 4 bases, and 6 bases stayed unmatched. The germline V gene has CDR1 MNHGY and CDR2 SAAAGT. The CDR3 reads CASSPRTGGSYGYTF. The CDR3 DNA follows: TGTGCCAGCAGTCCACGGACAGGGGGCTCCTATGGCTACACCTTC.

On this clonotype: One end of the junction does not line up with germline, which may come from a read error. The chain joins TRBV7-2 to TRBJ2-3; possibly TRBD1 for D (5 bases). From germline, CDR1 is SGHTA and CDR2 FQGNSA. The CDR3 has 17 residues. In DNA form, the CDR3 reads TGTGCCAGCAGCTTAGTGGTCTGGCGTAGGGGCACAGATACGCGGTATTTT. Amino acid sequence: CASSLVVWRRGTDTRYF.

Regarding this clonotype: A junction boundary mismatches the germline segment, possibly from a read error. CDR3 region: CASSQRTLLDEQFF. In nucleotides, the CDR3 is TGTGCCAGCAGCCAACGGACTCTACTGGATGAGCAGTTCTTT. The V and J genes are TRBV4-1 and TRBJ2-1; a weak D match, TRBD2 (5 bases). From germline, CDR1 is MGHRA and CDR2 YSYEKL. The CDR3 contains 14 residues.

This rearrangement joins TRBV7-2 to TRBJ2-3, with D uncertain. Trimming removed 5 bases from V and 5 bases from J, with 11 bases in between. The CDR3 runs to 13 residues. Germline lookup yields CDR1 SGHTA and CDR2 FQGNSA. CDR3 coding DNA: TGTGCCAGCAGCCCCCCGTCGGGAGATACGCAGTATTTT. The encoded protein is CASSPPSGDTQYF.